This passage covers 6 T cell receptor beta chains from one sample sequenced in a study of regulatory T cells in long-lasting Graves disease. Time point indicated: newly diagnosed GD, antithyroid drugs for less than 3 months. PBMCs were the source of the RNA used for TCR sequencing. HTBI primers from iRepertoire and Arm-PCR of CDR3 regions yielded the TCR beta libraries. TCRdb reprocessed the multiplex PCR reads with MiXCR, giving one entry per CDR3 protein. The sample consists of 400,000 to 500,000 distinct CDR3 sequences, about a sixth of them appearing once. In addition, the sample was reused for a study of T cells in Graves' hyperthyroidism and ophthalmopathy.

The sequenced sample was peripheral blood mononuclear cells (PBMCs), obtained at new diagnosis, from a patient treated with antithyroid drugs. These receptors all come from a woman between 18 and 29 years old with Graves disease.

There are many counts of this clonotype. The chain carries TRBV2 and TRBJ2-5; 8 nucleotides match TRBD1. The germline CDR1 and CDR2 sequences are SNHLY and FYNNEI. The CDR3 contains 14 residues. Trimming at V came to 7 bases and at J to 5 bases, leaving 9 bases not matched to a gene. The CDR3 DNA sequence: TGTGCCAGCAATCAGGGGGCCGGGGAGGAGACCCAGTACTTC. It specifies CASNQGAGEETQYF.

The chain has TRBV28 and TRBJ2-1, with TRBD2 matching over 15 bases. Germline CDR1 is MDHEN and CDR2 is SYDVKM. The V and J ends lost 6 bases and 5 bases, in that order; junction bases with no gene match: 11. The CDR3 runs 18 residues. Here the CDR3 reads CASSSMGLAGGLNNEQFF. In nucleotides, the CDR3 is TGTGCCAGCAGCTCAATGGGACTAGCGGGAGGTCTTAACAATGAGCAGTTCTTC.

This clonotype was recorded at least ten times. The chain is built from TRBV28 and TRBJ1-5, with D possibly matching TRBD1 (6 bases). This CDR3 is built from 15 residues. CDR1 is MDHEN and CDR2 is SYDVKM in the germline V gene. V was cut by 7 bases and J by 1 base, with 14 bases left in between. The CDR3 DNA reads as TGTGCCAGCACCTTAGGGGGGGCAAGCAATCAGCCCCAGCATTTT. It translates to CASTLGGASNQPQHF.

This clonotype appeared a few times. The rearrangement uses TRBV19 and TRBJ1-1; D is possibly TRBD1 (5 bases). V was cut by 3 bases and J by 7 bases, with 15 bases left in between. Germline CDR1 reads LNHDA; CDR2 reads SQIVND (reference sequence). CDR3 size: 14 residues. The CDR3 spells CASSMGWGYGEAFF. The CDR3 DNA follows: TGTGCCAGTAGTATGGGTTGGGGGTATGGTGAAGCTTTCTTT.

The chain uses TRBV2 and TRBJ1-1, with 9 bases lining up with TRBD1. CDR1 is SNHLY, CDR2 FYNNEI, per germline. The CDR3 loop spans 15 amino acids. The trim removed 4 bases at V and 4 bases at J, leaving 7 bases unmatched. CDR3 residues: CASSATGGDRTEAFF. The CDR3 DNA reads TGTGCCAGCAGTGCAACAGGGGGCGATCGCACTGAAGCTTTCTTT.

The J gene is TRBJ2-7, the V gene TRBV12-3 or TRBV12-4; TRBD2 matches 11 bases. With 6 bases clipped from V and 2 bases from J, the junction kept 12 bases outside the gene matches. This CDR3 has 17 amino acids. The CDR3 DNA is TGTGCCAGCAGCCCGAAATGGGGTAGCGGGAGGGCCTACGAGCAGTACTTC. Protein product: CASSPKWGSGRAYEQYF.